The 32 T cell receptor beta chains below all came from one sample that was sequenced in a study of T cells in women clearing cervical HPV infection (dated by TCRdb to 2016 to 2018). Library preparation used the immunoSEQ multiplex PCR assay. TCRdb's version of the immuneACCESS table is confined to in-frame rearrangements and falls short of the full clone set. An unresolved V gene accounts for under half of the shortfall where checked; the remainder is of unknown origin. The sample's table lists a count of some 50,000 clones. The top ten constitute 0.98% of the sample. Source material: blood buffy coat. These TCRs come from a woman between 18 and 70 years old with a cervical HPV16 infection that either progressed to CIN3+ or cleared (not recorded which).

As regards this clone: The read is 3 residues too short to cover the CDR3 end, so that end is filled in from the germline J gene. The chain uses TRBV5-1 and TRBJ2-2, with D possibly TRBD2 on 5 matching bases. Germline CDR1 is SGHRS and CDR2 is YFSETQ. This CDR3 is built from 17 residues. CDR3 in amino acids: CASSTGPLTTTNEKLFF. The sequenced CDR3 bases are TGCGCCAGCAGCACCGGACCCTTGACTACAACTAATGAAAAG. Drawing the rest from reference TRBV5-1 and TRBJ2-2, the complete variable domain is KAGVTQTPRYLIKTRGQQVTLSCSPISGHRSVSWYQQTPGQGLQFLFEYFSETQRNKGNFPGRFSGRQFSNSRSEMNVSTLELGDSALYLCASSTGPLTTTNEKLFFGEGSRLTVL.

With respect to this clone: Read coverage stops 3 residues before the CDR3 terminus; the germline J gene supplies the remainder. This chain connects TRBV5-1 to TRBJ2-2; the D gene is possibly TRBD2 (6 bases). From germline, CDR1 is SGHRS and CDR2 YFSETQ. This CDR3 spans 16 amino acids. CDR3 loop: CASSLGVGLTNEKLFF. The covered CDR3 bases are TGCGCCAGCAGCTTGGGGGTGGGACTGACTAATGAAAAG.

With regard to this clone: The read ends 3 residues early relative to the CDR3; the germline J gene fills the gap. The chain uses TRBV20-1 and TRBJ2-3; 7 positions agree with TRBD1. The CDR3 is made up of 15 amino acids. Trimming at V came to 6 bases and at J to 0 bases, leaving 9 bases not matched to a gene. Germline lookup yields CDR1 DFQATT and CDR2 SNEGSKA (reference sequence). The CDR3: CSASNRGESTDTQYF. The covered CDR3 bases are TGCAGTGCCTCGAACAGGGGCGAAAGCACAGATACG.

Comment on this clone: The read ends 3 residues early relative to the CDR3; the germline J gene fills the gap. The gene calls are TRBV19 and TRBJ1-1; 7 nucleotides agree with TRBD1. CDR1 and CDR2 (germline): LNHDA, SQIVND (reference sequence). The V and J ends lost 7 bases and 2 bases, in that order; junction bases with no gene match: 7. The CDR3 length is 14 residues. CDR3 bases read: TGTGCCAGTAAGATCGGGACAGCCAACACTGAA. Translating gives CASKIGTANTE. The complete CDR3 protein is CASKIGTANTEAFF.

A remark on this clone: The read ends 3 residues shy of where the CDR3 ends; the end is completed using the germline J gene. The chain joins TRBV7-9 to TRBJ2-7; D unclear. V lost 3 bases, J lost 6 bases, and 6 bases lay in between. The CDR3 is made up of 11 amino acids. Germline CDR1 SEHNR, CDR2 FQNEAQ (reference sequence). The CDR3: CASSFGPEQYF. The sequenced part of the CDR3 DNA is TGTGCCAGCAGCTTTGGGCCCGAG.

Notes on this clone: The read comes to an end 3 residues before the CDR3 does, leaving the germline J gene to fill in the end. This rearrangement joins TRBV10-1 to TRBJ2-1; 7 positions match TRBD2. Germline V gene sequence: CDR1 WNHNN, CDR2 SYGVQD (reference sequence). Trimming took 3 bases from V and 4 from J; bases not matched to a gene: 3. The CDR3 runs 14 residues. The CDR3 sequence: CASSDGGGYNEQFF. The CDR3 bases that were read are TGCGCCAGCAGTGACGGCGGGGGTTACAATGAG.

The CDR3 spells CAWTPGADYEQYF. The DNA read from the CDR3 is TGTGCCTGGACCCCAGGGGCCGACTACGAG. The chain links TRBV30 to TRBJ2-7, with D possibly matching TRBD1 (6 bases). The sequenced fragment ends 3 residues before the CDR3 boundary, so the rest is inferred from the germline J gene. This CDR3 has 13 residues. The germline V and J ends were trimmed by 4 bases and 3 bases, with 13 bases remaining between them. The germline CDR1 and CDR2 sequences are GTSNPN and SVGIG (reference sequence).

With respect to this clone: Sequencing ends 3 residues short of the CDR3 end; the germline J gene provides the rest. The J gene is TRBJ1-1, the V gene TRBV29-1; no clear D gene. Germline values: CDR1 SQVTM, CDR2 ANQGSEA. V was shortened by 4 bases and J by 6 bases, with 9 bases between the two germline ends. The CDR3 is 11 amino acids. This chain's CDR3 is CSVGVFAEAFF. The sequenced CDR3 bases are TGCAGCGTTGGTGTTTTCGCTGAA.

As regards this clone: The read ends 3 residues before the CDR3 terminus; that terminus is restored from the germline J gene. The rearrangement uses TRBV5-1 and TRBJ2-7; 10 nucleotides match TRBD1. CDR3 size: 15 residues. CDR1 is SGHRS, CDR2 YFSETQ, per germline. Trimming removed 3 bases from V and 2 bases from J; junction bases left unmatched: 5. The CDR3 DNA, read in part, is TGCGCCAGCAGCTCCCCGGGACAGGGGACCTACGAG. Translating it yields CASSSPGQGTYE. From start to end, the CDR3 is CASSSPGQGTYEQYF.

As concerns this clone: The CDR3 goes on 3 residues after the read ends, and that part is filled in from the germline J gene. This chain uses TRBV7-3 with TRBJ1-6, with 10 bases lining up with TRBD1. The V and J ends lost 5 bases and 8 bases, in that order; junction bases with no gene match: 6. The CDR3 spans 15 residues. From germline, CDR1 is SGHTA and CDR2 FQGTGA. The CDR3 protein is CASSRQGAKDSPLHF. The sequenced CDR3 bases are TGTGCCAGCAGCCGACAGGGGGCAAAGGATTCACCC.

Turning to this clone: With the read ending 3 residues before the CDR3 end, the germline J gene is used to fill in that end. The chain couples TRBV5-1 to TRBJ2-7; TRBD1 aligns across 9 bases. CDR1 is SGHRS, CDR2 YFSETQ, per germline. J was trimmed by 1 base and V by 5 bases; bases with no gene match: 10. The CDR3 length is 16 residues. The CDR3 spells CASRYTTGGSSYEQYF. The DNA read from the CDR3 is TGCGCCAGCAGGTACACCACAGGGGGCAGTTCCTACGAG.

A remark on this clone: The read comes to an end 3 residues before the CDR3 does, leaving the germline J gene to fill in the end. The chain is built from TRBV7-9 and TRBJ2-7; TRBD1 matches 7 bases. CDR3 size: 14 residues. Trimming removed 2 bases from V and 3 bases from J; junction bases left unmatched: 4. CDR1 is SEHNR, CDR2 FQNEAQ, per germline (reference sequence). The part of the CDR3 DNA that was read is TGTGCCAGCAGCTTAAGGACAGGTTTCTACGAG. Translation gives CASSLRTGFYE. The CDR3 in its entirety is CASSLRTGFYEQYF.

With regard to this clone: The missing CDR3 end, 3 residues past where the read stops, is filled in from the germline J gene. This chain connects TRBV9 to TRBJ2-2; D possibly corresponds to TRBD2 (7 bases). The CDR3 sequence is 15 residues long. The germline V and J ends were trimmed by 4 bases and 6 bases, with 16 bases remaining between them. Germline assignment: CDR1 SGDLS and CDR2 YYNGEE. CDR3 DNA (partial): TGTGCCAGCAGCTCGTCCGAGGGGGGGGCCGGGGAG. Its protein product is CASSSSEGGAGE. The CDR3 in its entirety is CASSSSEGGAGELFF.

Turning to this clone: The CDR3 goes on 3 residues after the read ends, and that part is filled in from the germline J gene. The chain has TRBV19 and TRBJ1-2; TRBD1 aligns across 8 bases. Trimming at V came to 5 bases and at J to 7 bases, leaving 3 bases not matched to a gene. Germline V gives CDR1 LNHDA, CDR2 SQIVND (reference sequence). The CDR3 sequence is 12 residues long. Partial CDR3 DNA: TGTGCCAGTAGTGGACAGGGAGGTGGC. Translated: CASSGQGGG. The whole CDR3 protein is CASSGQGGGYTF.

Remarks on this clone: The sequence runs out 3 residues before the end of the CDR3; the remainder is reconstructed from the germline J gene. The V call is TRBV7-9, the J call TRBJ2-2; the D is unclear. The CDR3 is 13 residues long. CDR1 and CDR2 (germline): SEHNR, FQNEAQ (reference sequence). CDR3 amino acids: CASSFRVNSPLFF. CDR3 DNA (partial): TGTGCCAGCAGCTTCCGGGTTAATTCACCG.

A word on this clone: The read gets to within 3 residues of the CDR3 end, and the germline J gene fills in the rest. The chain links TRBV2 to TRBJ1-1; D may be TRBD1 (5 bases). The CDR3 contains 14 residues. V gave up 7 bases and J gave up 1 base, with 13 bases separating them. Germline loops: CDR1 SNHLY, CDR2 FYNNEI. The CDR3 region is CASNAGMRNTEAFF. The sequenced CDR3 bases are TGTGCCAGCAATGCAGGGATGCGGAACACTGAA.

Comment on this clone: A junction boundary mismatches the germline segment, possibly from a read error. The read stops 3 residues short of the end of the CDR3; the missing end is completed from the germline J gene. Distinct nucleotide sequences in the sample also encode this CDR3. The chain joins TRBV6-4 to TRBJ1-3; 7 bases fit TRBD1. This CDR3 is 16 amino acids long. Germline V gene data show CDR1 as MRHNA and CDR2 as SNTAGT. The covered CDR3 bases are TGTGCCAGCAGTGACTCGCAACAGGGGAGGGGAAACACA. Its protein product is CASSDSQQGRGNT. The entire CDR3 sequence reads CASSDSQQGRGNTIYF.

A note on this clone: The read terminates 3 residues before the CDR3 end, so the remaining end is supplied by the germline J gene. The chain joins TRBV7-9 to TRBJ1-5; D may be TRBD1 (5 bases). CDR1 and CDR2 (germline): SEHNR, FQNEAQ (reference sequence). This CDR3 spans 15 amino acids. The covered CDR3 bases are TGTGCCAGCAGCTTAGGCCTGACAGTCACAGATCCC. Translation gives CASSLGLTVTDP. The entire CDR3 sequence reads CASSLGLTVTDPQHF.

Comments on this clone: The read ends 3 residues shy of where the CDR3 ends; the end is completed using the germline J gene. The chain recombines TRBV20-1 with TRBJ2-5; 8 nucleotides line up with TRBD2. The CDR3 is made up of 12 amino acids. Looked up from germline, CDR1 is DFQATT and CDR2 is SNEGSKA (reference sequence). CDR3 DNA (partial): TGCAGTGCGGTAGCGGGGTTTGACACC. Amino acids: CSAVAGFDT. The whole CDR3 is CSAVAGFDTQYF.

For this clone: Read data end 3 residues before the CDR3 end; the end is taken from the germline J gene. This rearrangement joins TRBV20-1 to TRBJ1-3; D might be TRBD1 (6 bases). Germline CDR1 reads DFQATT; CDR2 reads SNEGSKA (reference sequence). The CDR3 extends over 13 amino acids. V lost 6 bases to trimming and J lost 0 bases, with 9 bases between them. The DNA read from the CDR3 is TGCAGTGCAACGGACAGCTCTGGAAACACC. Translation gives CSATDSSGNT. The full CDR3 protein reads CSATDSSGNTIYF.

Points on this clone: The read halts 3 residues ahead of the CDR3 end, with the missing end drawn from the germline J gene. The chain links TRBV18 to TRBJ1-2; 7 nucleotides agree with TRBD1. The CDR3 has 15 residues. CDR1 is KGHSH and CDR2 is LQKENI in the germline V gene. The trim removed 6 bases at V and 1 base at J, leaving 8 bases unmatched. CDR3 amino acids: CASSSGTVNNYGYTF. The covered CDR3 bases are TGTGCCAGCTCTTCCGGGACAGTCAATAACTATGGC.

To note about this clone: The read halts 3 residues ahead of the CDR3 end, with the missing end drawn from the germline J gene. The chain employs TRBV2 and TRBJ2-1; 7 bases are a match to TRBD1. The V segment lost 6 bases and the J segment 6 bases; nucleotides outside the gene matches: 5. There are 13 residues in the CDR3. Germline V gene sequence: CDR1 SNHLY, CDR2 FYNNEI. The chain's CDR3 is CASSDREANEQFF. The sequenced CDR3 bases are TGTGCCAGCAGCGACAGGGAAGCCAATGAG.

Concerning this clone: The read stops 3 residues short of the end of the CDR3; the missing end is completed from the germline J gene. V gene TRBV19 combines with J gene TRBJ1-1; 8 positions match TRBD1. The CDR3 extends over 17 amino acids. Germline V gene lookup returns CDR1 LNHDA and CDR2 SQIVND (reference sequence). The V segment lost 6 bases and the J segment 4 bases; nucleotides outside the gene matches: 16. The DNA read from the CDR3 is TGTGCCAGTAGCCAAACTCGCCGCGGGACAGGCCTCACTGAA. Translated: CASSQTRRGTGLTE. The complete CDR3 reads CASSQTRRGTGLTEAFF.

To note about this clone: The sequenced fragment ends 3 residues before the CDR3 boundary, so the rest is inferred from the germline J gene. This chain uses TRBV7-9 with TRBJ2-7; a possible D gene is TRBD1 (6 bases). The germline gives CDR1 SEHNR, CDR2 FQNEAQ (reference sequence). V lost 5 bases to trimming and J lost 0 bases, with 14 bases between them. This CDR3 has 15 residues. CDR3 sequence: CASSLDRTSSYEQYF. CDR3 DNA (partial): TGTGCCAGCAGCCTCGACAGGACTTCCTCCTACGAG.

As for this clone: With the read ending 3 residues before the CDR3 end, the germline J gene is used to fill in that end. The rearrangement links TRBV10-3 to TRBJ2-7; a possible D gene is TRBD1 (6 bases). The V end lost 5 bases, the J end lost 0 bases, and 11 bases lay between the germline ends. Germline CDR1 reads ENHRY; CDR2 reads SYGVKD. The CDR3 is 14 amino acids. This CDR3 reads CAISNGGASYEQYF. Partial CDR3 DNA: TGTGCCATCAGTAATGGGGGCGCCTCCTACGAG.

In the case of this clone: The read ends 3 residues early relative to the CDR3; the germline J gene fills the gap. The rearrangement links TRBV4-1 to TRBJ2-7; TRBD1 might be the D (6 bases). The CDR3 is 14 residues long. V gave up 7 bases and J gave up 5 bases, with 18 bases separating them. Germline CDR1 and CDR2: MGHRA and YSYEKL. Incomplete CDR3 DNA: TGCGCCAGCACCATTATGGCAGGGGCTAACGAG. Amino acid sequence: CASTIMAGANE. The full CDR3 is CASTIMAGANEQYF.

With respect to this clone: The read is 3 residues too short to cover the CDR3 end, so that end is filled in from the germline J gene. This chain uses TRBV19 with TRBJ2-2; 11 nucleotides align to TRBD2. Germline V CDR1 and CDR2: LNHDA, SQIVND (reference sequence). This CDR3 contains 14 residues. The trim removed 5 bases at V and 8 bases at J, leaving 4 bases unmatched. The covered CDR3 bases are TGTGCCAGTAGTCCCCGGACTAGCGGGGGGGAG. Translated: CASSPRTSGGE. In full, the CDR3 reads CASSPRTSGGELFF.

Of note for this clone: The CDR3 end lies 3 residues beyond the end of the read and is filled in from the germline J gene. The chain has TRBV4-2 and TRBJ2-2; 12 bases match TRBD2. The CDR3 runs to 18 residues. Germline CDR1 reads LGHNA; CDR2 reads YNFKEQ. V dropped 1 base and J dropped 3; count of bases not matched to a gene: 6. The covered CDR3 bases are TGTGCCAGCAGCCAAGCTAGCGGGGGGGCCGAGCACACCGGGGAG. Its protein is CASSQASGGAEHTGE. The full CDR3 sequence reads CASSQASGGAEHTGELFF.

CDR3 sequence: CASSYGGTNEKLFF. The CDR3 bases that were read are TGTGCCAGCAGCTACGGGGGGACTAATGAAAAA. The chain employs TRBV7-9 and TRBJ1-4; D might be TRBD1 (5 bases). The read comes to an end 3 residues before the CDR3 does, leaving the germline J gene to fill in the end. This CDR3 has 14 residues. The V end lost 4 bases, the J end lost 2 bases, and 8 bases lay between the germline ends. Germline lookup yields CDR1 SEHNR and CDR2 FQNEAQ (reference sequence). The full variable domain, rest sourced from reference TRBV7-9 and TRBJ1-4, is DTGVSQNPRHKITKRGQNVTFRCDPISEHNRLYWYRQTLGQGPEFLTYFQNEAQLEKSRLLSDRFSAERPKGSFSTLEIQRTEQGDSAMYLCASSYGGTNEKLFFGSGTQLSVL.

With respect to this clone: The read gets to within 3 residues of the CDR3 end, and the germline J gene fills in the rest. The rearrangement uses TRBV11-2 and TRBJ2-7; 11 bases align to TRBD2. The V gene's germline CDR1 is SGHAT and CDR2 FQNNGV. CDR3 length: 14 residues. Trimming removed 5 bases from V and 3 bases from J; junction bases left unmatched: 3. The CDR3 DNA, read in part, is TGTGCCAGCAGCGACACTAGCGGGGGCTACGAG. It translates to CASSDTSGGYE. The CDR3 in full is CASSDTSGGYEQYF.

The CDR3 bases that were read are TGCAGTGCTAGAGGCCCTGGGGCTCATGGC. Encoded protein: CSARGPGAHG. From start to end, the CDR3 is CSARGPGAHGYTF. V and J are TRBV20-1 and TRBJ1-2; TRBD1 is a possible D gene (5 bases). The read finishes 3 residues shy of the CDR3 end, and the germline J gene is used to complete it. Between the trimmed V and J ends, which lost 1 base and 6 bases, there was a span of 12 bases. Per germline, CDR1 DFQATT and CDR2 SNEGSKA (reference sequence). The CDR3 has 13 residues.

Remarks on this clone: With the read ending 3 residues before the CDR3 end, the germline J gene is used to fill in that end. V is TRBV29-1 and J is TRBJ1-2, with D possibly matching TRBD1 (5 bases). The V end lost 7 bases, the J end lost 0 bases, and 12 bases lay between the germline ends. Germline CDR1 is SQVTM and CDR2 is ANQGSEA. The CDR3 is 13 residues long. The sequenced part of the CDR3 DNA is TGCAGCGCCGGGGGTCAGGCTAACTATGGC. Protein product: CSAGGQANYG. The entire CDR3 sequence reads CSAGGQANYGYTF.